Reported below is one T cell receptor beta chain. It has no known antigen specificity. Per-nucleotide qualities are absent, and no much larger clonotype sits a single base away. These data originate in a study of vaccination and CD4 T cells after COVID-19 (dated 2022 in TCRdb). For the study in its entirety: Every convalescent patient had a positive nasal swab PCR test for SARS-CoV-2, with mild disease in nine or ten patients and severe disease in one. Six males and four females were included in the convalescent cohort, with two Hispanic individuals, seven Caucasians, two Asians and one multiracial person represented. Participants received two doses of either the Pfizer-BioNTech BNT162b2 vaccine (n=8) or the Moderna mRNA-1273 vaccine (n=2). Post-COVID blood samples from convalescent patients were collected a median of around 100 days after diagnosis, with a range of 35 to 161 days. Post-vaccine blood samples were collected a median of approximately 72 days after the second vaccine dose, ranging from roughly 13 to 250 days. For stimulating the cultures, overlapping spike peptide pools were used, derived from SARS-CoV-2 as well as from the common cold coronaviruses HCoV-NL63, HCoV-OC43 and HCoV-229E. Control cultures used a CEFX viral epitope pool as positive control, an HIV-1 Nef peptide pool as negative control, or no peptide. In 10 COVID-19 convalescent patients and a few infection-naive healthy vaccine recipients, the spike-specific CD4+ TCR repertoire before mRNA vaccination was compared with the repertoire after mRNA vaccination.

Receptor libraries were prepared by PCR. DNA from cultured CD4+ T cells underwent TCR sequencing with the Oncomine TCR Beta short-read assay at the Johns Hopkins FTIC core. The QIAamp micro DNA kit was used to extract genomic DNA from the cultured CD4+ T cells. The Oncomine TCR Beta libraries from cultured CD4+ T cells were pooled using unique dual indexes and then sequenced on an Illumina iSeq 100. The published analysis was carried out like this. Non-productive sequences were removed, and CDR3s not starting with C, not ending with F or W, or shorter than 7 amino acids were discarded. Antigen-specific clonotypes were identified using the MANAFEST web application through comparison of peptide-stimulated wells with reference and other culture wells. Positive clones required FDR below 0.05, an odds ratio above 5, and productive frequency above 0.1% in at least two of three replicate wells. Clonotypes that were significantly expanded in both SARS-CoV-2 spike wells and at least one common cold coronavirus spike condition were defined as cross-reactive. Using R version 3.6.1, CDR3 homology was evaluated through Levenshtein distances (stringdist) along with unrooted phylogenetic trees (ape). TCRdb handled the public reads itself, with Q25 trimming in fastp and clone calling in MiXCR, and kept productive beta chains. When rows share a CDR3 protein, they turn into one entry using the most common DNA and genes. In this record, the V and J calls reflect TCRdb's handling and not the investigators' own analysis. Present in this sample are almost 20,000 distinct CDR3 sequences, around 52% of which were seen just once. Roughly 17% of the sample is held by the ten biggest clonotypes.

What the authors observed across the whole study: The number of convalescent patients in the study was relatively small, and the study did not examine early timepoints following natural infection. In convalescent patients, a median approximately 86% of post-vaccine SARS-CoV-2-reactive clones were detected only after vaccination, and vaccine-specific priming was suggested by this finding. An increase in the median number of SARS-CoV-2-reactive clonotypes from more than 20 after infection to some 40 after vaccination was observed, but the change was not found to be significant. Of the vaccine-specific clones found in convalescent patients, nearly all (304 of 307) were mono-reactive for SARS-CoV-2 spike instead of being cross-reactive with common cold coronaviruses.

This specimen's treatment or condition label, per the study, means: roughly ten-day PBMC culture with coronavirus spike peptide pools or control peptides (ViraFEST assay). The ViraFEST assay, used in the study, expanded antigen-specific T cells with peptide pools and then identified the expanded clonotypes through TCR sequencing. The convalescent patients' positive SARS-CoV-2 PCR tests fell between March and December 2020, which was before the Alpha, Beta and Delta variants emerged in the United States. Each well held around 1.9 million PBMCs cultured with roughly 9.2 ug/ml peptide pools in IMDM containing roughly 4.7% human AB serum and 9 to 10 IU/ml IL-2. On days 3 and 7, half of the culture medium was replaced with fresh IL-2-containing medium. CD4+ T cells were isolated after roughly 10 days of culture through negative selection using the EasySep CD4+ T cell isolation kit. PBMCs were separated from whole blood using Ficoll-Paque Plus gradient centrifugation and then either used fresh or cryopreserved at -140C. In general, triplicate wells were set up for every culture condition.

CDR1 and CDR2 (SEHNR, FQNEAQ) derive from the germline V gene (reference sequence). The junction shows trimming of 1 base on V and 4 bases on J, plus 11 bases between the germline ends. Taken from cysteine to phenylalanine, the CDR3 has 15 residues. Only the CDR3 portion is preserved as DNA: 45 bases, with reading frame beginning at the first base. The clonotype originates from a human donor who had recovered from COVID-19. The V and J genes are TRBV7-9 and TRBJ2-4; a weak D assignment points to TRBD2 (6 bases agree). Sequenced sample: CD4+ T cells from blood, cultured in vitro. Read as DNA, the sequence is TGTGCCAGCAGCTTAGAACCGGGAGCAAAAAACATTCAGTACTTC. Its protein is CASSLEPGAKNIQYF.